The clone carrying this T cell receptor beta chain was observed a handful of times. This entry belongs to a study of identical twins. Healthy Caucasians provided all donations. Unique molecular identifiers were present on the cDNA, and a universal primer site came from template switching. TCRdb recomputed calls from the 5' RACE reads with MiXCR, one row per CDR3 protein. The sample has 270,000 or so distinct CDR3 sequences, approximately 8.3% seen once. The same data also contributed to another study, on yellow fever vaccine responses in identical twins. That source adds: Each twin's T cell response to the vaccine was reported to look partly convergent and partly personalized.

This clonotype originated in a woman younger than 35 in good health. Source material: CD8+ T cells sorted from blood.

The CDR3 region is CSATGTSGGANEQFF. The CDR3 DNA is TGCAGTGCTACCGGAACTAGCGGGGGGGCGAATGAGCAGTTCTTC. This chain uses TRBV20-1 with TRBJ2-1; 13 bases agree with TRBD2. CDR3 length equals 15 residues. V dropped 4 bases and J dropped 7; count of bases not matched to a gene: 7. The germline gives CDR1 DFQATT, CDR2 SNEGSKA (reference sequence).